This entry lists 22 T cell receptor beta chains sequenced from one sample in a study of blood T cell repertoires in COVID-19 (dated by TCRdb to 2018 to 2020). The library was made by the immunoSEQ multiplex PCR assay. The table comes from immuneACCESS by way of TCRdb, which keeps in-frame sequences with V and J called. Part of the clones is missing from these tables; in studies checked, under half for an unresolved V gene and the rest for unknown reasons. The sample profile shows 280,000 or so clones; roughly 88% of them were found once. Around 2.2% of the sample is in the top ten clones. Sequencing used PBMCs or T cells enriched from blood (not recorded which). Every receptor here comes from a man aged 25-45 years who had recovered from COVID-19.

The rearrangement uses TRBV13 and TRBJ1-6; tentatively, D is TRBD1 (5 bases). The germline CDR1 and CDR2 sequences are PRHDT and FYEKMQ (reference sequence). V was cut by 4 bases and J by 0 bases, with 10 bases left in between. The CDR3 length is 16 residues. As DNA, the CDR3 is TGTGCCAGCAGCTACGGACACGTCTCCTATAATTCACCCCTCCACTTT. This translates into CASSYGHVSYNSPLHF.

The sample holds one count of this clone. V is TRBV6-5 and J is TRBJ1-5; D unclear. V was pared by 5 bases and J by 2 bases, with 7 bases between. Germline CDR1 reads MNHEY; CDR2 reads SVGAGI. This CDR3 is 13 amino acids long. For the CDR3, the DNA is TGTGCCAGCAGTCAACGGGGCAATCAGCCCCAGCATTTT. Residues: CASSQRGNQPQHF.

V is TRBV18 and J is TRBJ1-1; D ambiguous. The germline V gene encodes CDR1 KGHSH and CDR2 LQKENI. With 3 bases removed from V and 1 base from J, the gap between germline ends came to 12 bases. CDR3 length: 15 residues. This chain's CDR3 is CASSPQAGQNTEAFF. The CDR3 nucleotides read TGTGCCAGCTCACCCCAGGCGGGCCAGAACACTGAAGCTTTCTTT.

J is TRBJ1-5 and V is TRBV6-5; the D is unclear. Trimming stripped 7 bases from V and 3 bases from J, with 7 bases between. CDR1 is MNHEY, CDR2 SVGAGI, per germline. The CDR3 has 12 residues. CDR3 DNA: TGTGCCAGCACCGGAGCCAATCAGCCCCAGCATTTT. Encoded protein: CASTGANQPQHF.

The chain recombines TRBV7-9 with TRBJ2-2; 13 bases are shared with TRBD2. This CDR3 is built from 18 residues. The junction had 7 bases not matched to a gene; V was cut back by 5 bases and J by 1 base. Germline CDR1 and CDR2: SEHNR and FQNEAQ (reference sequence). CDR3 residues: CASSRTSGGLLNTGELFF. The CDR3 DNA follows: TGTGCCAGCAGCCGGACTAGCGGGGGCCTACTGAACACCGGGGAGCTGTTTTTT.

The CDR3 DNA reads as TGCGCCAGCAGCTTGGTTGGAAGAAGCGAGGAGTATTTT. This gives the protein CASSLVGRSEEYF. The V call is TRBV5-1, the J call TRBJ2-3; D gene ambiguous. The CDR3 is made up of 13 amino acids. V lost 0 bases and J 13 bases, leaving 15 bases between the germline ends. Germline-derived CDR1 and CDR2 are SGHRS and YFSETQ. The variable domain in full, completed from reference TRBV5-1 and TRBJ2-3, reads KAGVTQTPRYLIKTRGQQVTLSCSPISGHRSVSWYQQTPGQGLQFLFEYFSETQRNKGNFPGRFSGRQFSNSRSEMNVSTLELGDSALYLCASSLVGRSEEYFGPGTRLTVL.

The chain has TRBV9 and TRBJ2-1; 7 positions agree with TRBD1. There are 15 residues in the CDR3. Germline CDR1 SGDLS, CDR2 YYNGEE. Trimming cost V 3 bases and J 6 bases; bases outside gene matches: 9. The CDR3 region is CASSATGTAVNEQFF. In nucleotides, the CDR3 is TGTGCCAGCAGCGCAACCGGGACAGCCGTCAATGAGCAGTTCTTC.

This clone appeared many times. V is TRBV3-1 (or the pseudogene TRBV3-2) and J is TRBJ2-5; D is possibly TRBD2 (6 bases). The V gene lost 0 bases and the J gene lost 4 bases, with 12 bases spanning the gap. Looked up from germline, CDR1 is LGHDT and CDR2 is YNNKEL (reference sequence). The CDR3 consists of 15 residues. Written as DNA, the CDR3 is TGTGCCAGCAGCCAAGACGGGGGACTGTTAGAGACCCAGTACTTC. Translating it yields CASSQDGGLLETQYF.

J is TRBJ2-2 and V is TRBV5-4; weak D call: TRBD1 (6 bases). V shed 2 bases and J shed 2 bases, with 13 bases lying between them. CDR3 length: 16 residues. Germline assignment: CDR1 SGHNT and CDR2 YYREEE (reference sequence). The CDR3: CASSLIEGVNTGELFF. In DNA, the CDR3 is TGTGCCAGCAGCTTAATTGAGGGGGTAAACACCGGGGAGCTGTTTTTT.

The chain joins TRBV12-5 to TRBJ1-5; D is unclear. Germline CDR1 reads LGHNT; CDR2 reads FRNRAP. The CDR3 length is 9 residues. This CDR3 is CASGQPQHF. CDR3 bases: TGTGCCTCGGGTCAGCCCCAGCATTTT.

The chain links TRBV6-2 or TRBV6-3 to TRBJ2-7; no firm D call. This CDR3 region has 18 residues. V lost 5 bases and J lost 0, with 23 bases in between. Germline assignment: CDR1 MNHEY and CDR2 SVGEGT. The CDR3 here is CASSPPTYRLSSSYEQYF. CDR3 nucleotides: TGTGCCAGCAGTCCCCCCACCTACCGACTGTCGAGCTCCTACGAGCAGTACTTC.

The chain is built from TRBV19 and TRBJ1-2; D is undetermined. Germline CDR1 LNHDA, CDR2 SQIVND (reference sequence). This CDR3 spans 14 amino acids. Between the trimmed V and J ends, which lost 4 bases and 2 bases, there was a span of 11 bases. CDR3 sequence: CASSTMSLNYGYTF. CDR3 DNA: TGTGCCAGTAGTACTATGAGCCTAAACTATGGCTACACCTTC.

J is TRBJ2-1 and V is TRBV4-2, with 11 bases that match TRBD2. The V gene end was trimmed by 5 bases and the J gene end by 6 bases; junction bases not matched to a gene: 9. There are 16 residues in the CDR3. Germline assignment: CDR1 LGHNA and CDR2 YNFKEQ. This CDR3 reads CASSLRSGGAGNEQFF. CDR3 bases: TGTGCCAGCAGCTTACGTAGCGGGGGGGCGGGCAATGAGCAGTTCTTC.

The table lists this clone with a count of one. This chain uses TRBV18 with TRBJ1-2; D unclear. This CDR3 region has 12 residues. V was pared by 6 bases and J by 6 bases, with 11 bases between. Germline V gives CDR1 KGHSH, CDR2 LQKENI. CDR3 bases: TGTGCCAGCTCCTCGCCGGCGGATGGCTACACCTTC. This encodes CASSSPADGYTF.

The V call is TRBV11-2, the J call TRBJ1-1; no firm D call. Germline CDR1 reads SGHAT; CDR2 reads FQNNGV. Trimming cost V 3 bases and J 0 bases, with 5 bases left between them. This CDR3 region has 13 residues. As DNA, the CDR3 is TGTGCCAGCAGCTTGGAGATGAACACTGAAGCTTTCTTT. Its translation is CASSLEMNTEAFF.

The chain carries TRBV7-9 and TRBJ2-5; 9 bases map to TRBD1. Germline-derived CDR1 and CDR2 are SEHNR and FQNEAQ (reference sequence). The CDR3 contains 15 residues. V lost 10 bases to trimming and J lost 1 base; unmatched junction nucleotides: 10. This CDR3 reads CAITPGQGRQETQYF. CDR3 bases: TGTGCCATCACTCCGGGACAGGGCCGCCAAGAGACCCAGTACTTC.

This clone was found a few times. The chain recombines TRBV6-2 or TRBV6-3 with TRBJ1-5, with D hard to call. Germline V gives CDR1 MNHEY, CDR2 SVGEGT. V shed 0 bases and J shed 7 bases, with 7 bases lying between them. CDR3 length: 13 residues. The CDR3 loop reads CASSYSREQPQHF. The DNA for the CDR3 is TGTGCCAGCAGTTACTCGAGGGAACAGCCCCAGCATTTT.

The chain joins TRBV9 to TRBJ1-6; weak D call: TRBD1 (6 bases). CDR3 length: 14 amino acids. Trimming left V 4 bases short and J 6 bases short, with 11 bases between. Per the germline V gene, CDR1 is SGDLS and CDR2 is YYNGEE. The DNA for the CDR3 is TGTGCCAGCAGCCTTAACAGGGTTAATTCACCCCTCCACTTT. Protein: CASSLNRVNSPLHF.

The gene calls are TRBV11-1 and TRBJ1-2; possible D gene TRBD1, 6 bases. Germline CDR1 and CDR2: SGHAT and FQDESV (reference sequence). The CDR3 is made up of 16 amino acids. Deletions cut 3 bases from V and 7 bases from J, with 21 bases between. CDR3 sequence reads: CASSFDSTGSTSGYTF. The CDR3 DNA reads TGTGCCAGCAGCTTCGACTCGACAGGCTCTACGAGTGGCTACACCTTC.

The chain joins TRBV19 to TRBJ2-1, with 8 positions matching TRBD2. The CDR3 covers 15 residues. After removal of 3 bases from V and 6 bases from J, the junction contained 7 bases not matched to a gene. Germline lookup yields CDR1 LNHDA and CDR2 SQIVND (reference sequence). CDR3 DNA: TGTGCCAGTAGTATCCTTAGCGGGGAGGTCAATGAGCAGTTCTTC. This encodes CASSILSGEVNEQFF.

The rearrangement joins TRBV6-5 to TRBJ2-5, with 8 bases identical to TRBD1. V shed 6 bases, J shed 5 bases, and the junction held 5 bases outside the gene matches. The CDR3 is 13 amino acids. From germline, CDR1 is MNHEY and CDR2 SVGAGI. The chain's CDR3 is CASRGDRWETQYF. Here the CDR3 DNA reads TGTGCCAGCAGGGGGGACAGGTGGGAGACCCAGTACTTC.

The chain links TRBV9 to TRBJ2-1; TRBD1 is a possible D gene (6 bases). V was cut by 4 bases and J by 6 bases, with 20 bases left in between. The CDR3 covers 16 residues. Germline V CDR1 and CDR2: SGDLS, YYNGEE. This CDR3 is CASSPSGTPDGNEQFF. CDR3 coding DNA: TGTGCCAGCAGCCCCTCCGGGACACCCGACGGCAATGAGCAGTTCTTC.